What follows describes a single TCR beta chain. Its target is unknown. Germline CDR1 is PRHDT and CDR2 is FYEKMQ (reference sequence). The length of the CDR3 is 15 residues. V shed 4 bases and J shed 1 base, with 13 bases lying between them. The assay was immunoSEQ multiplex PCR, and TCRdb's table has in-frame clones only and misses some. The sample records some 350,000 clones, around 92% being singletons. The data are from a study of Ad26.COV2.S vaccination and SARS-CoV-2 variants. Findings of the study overall: Recipients of either vaccine or placebo displayed similar breadth of non-spike TCRs. Analyses of TCR breadth and depth may have underestimated total T cell responses.

This TCR was recovered from a human donor who had recovered from COVID-19. The chain has TRBV13 and TRBJ1-1; TRBD1 might be the D (5 bases). Sequencing was performed on peripheral blood, taken after recovery from COVID-19. DNA of the CDR3: TGTGCCAGCAGCTCAGCGGGACGACAGAACACTGAAGCTTTCTTT. It codes for CASSSAGRQNTEAFF. The full variable domain, its missing parts supplied by reference TRBV13 and TRBJ1-1, is AAGVIQSPRHLIKEKRETATLKCYPIPRHDTVYWYQQGPGQDPQFLISFYEKMQSDKGSIPDRFSAQQFSDYHSELNMSSLELGDSALYFCASSSAGRQNTEAFFGQGTRLTVV.